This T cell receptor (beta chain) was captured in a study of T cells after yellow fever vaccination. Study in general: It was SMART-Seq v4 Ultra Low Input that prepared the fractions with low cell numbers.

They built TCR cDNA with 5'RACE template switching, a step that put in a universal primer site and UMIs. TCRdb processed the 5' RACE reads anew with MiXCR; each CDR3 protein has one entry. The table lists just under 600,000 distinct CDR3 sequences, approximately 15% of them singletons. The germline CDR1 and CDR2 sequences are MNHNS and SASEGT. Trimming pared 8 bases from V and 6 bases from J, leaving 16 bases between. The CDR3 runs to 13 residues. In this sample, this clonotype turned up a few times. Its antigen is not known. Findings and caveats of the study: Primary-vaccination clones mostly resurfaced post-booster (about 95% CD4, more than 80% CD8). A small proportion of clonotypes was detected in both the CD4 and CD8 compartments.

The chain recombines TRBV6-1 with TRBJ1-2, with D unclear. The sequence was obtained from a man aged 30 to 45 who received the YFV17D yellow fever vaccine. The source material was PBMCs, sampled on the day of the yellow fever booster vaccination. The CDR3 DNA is TGTGCCAGCGCCTATACCGGGAGTGATGGCTACACCTTC. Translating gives CASAYTGSDGYTF.